Detailed here is one T cell receptor (beta chain). Together with a sample-barcoded 5' primer, a J-beta primer mix was included in a second PCR lasting about 7 to 12 cycles. TCRdb fed the 5' RACE reads into MiXCR, producing one record per CDR3 protein. This table has under 800,000 distinct CDR3 sequences, 20% to 25% appearing once. This sample was included in a study of blood T cells in healthy people across ages. CDR3 length: 15 amino acids. The germline V gene encodes CDR1 DFQATT and CDR2 SNEGSKA (reference sequence). V was pared by 4 bases and J by 7 bases, with 12 bases of the junction left unmatched. Russia was home to the donors, healthy Caucasian individuals aged about 6 to 90. Each sample had at least 6.5 million PBMCs isolated.

The sample was blood. V is TRBV20-1 and J is TRBJ1-4; 7 bases agree with TRBD1. This clonotype originated in a man between 65 and 79 years old in good health. CDR3 DNA sequence: TGCAGTGCTAACCCGAGGGCCCAGGGGGGTGAAAAACTGTTTTTT. It encodes CSANPRAQGGEKLFF.